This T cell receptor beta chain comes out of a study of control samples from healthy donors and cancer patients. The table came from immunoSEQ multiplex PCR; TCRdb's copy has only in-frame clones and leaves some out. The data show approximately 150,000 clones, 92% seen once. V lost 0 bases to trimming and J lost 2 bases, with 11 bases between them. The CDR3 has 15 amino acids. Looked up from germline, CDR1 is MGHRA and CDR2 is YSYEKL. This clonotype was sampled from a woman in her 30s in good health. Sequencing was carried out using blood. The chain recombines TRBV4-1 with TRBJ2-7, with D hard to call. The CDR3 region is CASSQEARETYEQYF. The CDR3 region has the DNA TGCGCCAGCAGCCAAGAAGCTCGCGAGACCTACGAGCAGTACTTC.